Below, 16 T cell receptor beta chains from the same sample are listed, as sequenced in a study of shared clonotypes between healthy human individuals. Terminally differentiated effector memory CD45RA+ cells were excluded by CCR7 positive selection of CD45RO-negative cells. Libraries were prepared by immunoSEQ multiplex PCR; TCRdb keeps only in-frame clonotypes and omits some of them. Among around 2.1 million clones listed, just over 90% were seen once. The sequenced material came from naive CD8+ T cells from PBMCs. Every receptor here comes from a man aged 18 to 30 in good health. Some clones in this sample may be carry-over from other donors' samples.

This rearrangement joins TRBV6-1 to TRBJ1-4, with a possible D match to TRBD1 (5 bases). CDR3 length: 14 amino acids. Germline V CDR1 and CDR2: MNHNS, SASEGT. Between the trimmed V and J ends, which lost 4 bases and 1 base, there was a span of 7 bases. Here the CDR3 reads CASSAQGTNEKLFF. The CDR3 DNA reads TGTGCCAGCAGTGCCCAGGGAACTAATGAAAAACTGTTTTTT.

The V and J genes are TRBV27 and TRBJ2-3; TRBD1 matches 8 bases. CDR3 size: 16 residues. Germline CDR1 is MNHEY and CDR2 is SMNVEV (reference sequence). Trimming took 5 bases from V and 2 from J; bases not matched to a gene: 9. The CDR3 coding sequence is TGTGCCAGCAGTACTCTTCGGACAGGGACCACAGATACGCAGTATTTT. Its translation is CASSTLRTGTTDTQYF.

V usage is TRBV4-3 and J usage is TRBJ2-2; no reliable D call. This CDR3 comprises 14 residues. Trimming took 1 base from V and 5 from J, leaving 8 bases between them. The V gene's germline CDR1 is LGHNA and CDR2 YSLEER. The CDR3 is CASSQGWATGELFF. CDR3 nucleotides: TGCGCCAGCAGCCAAGGATGGGCTACCGGGGAGCTGTTTTTT.

CDR3 in DNA: TGTGCCAGCAGTGACATCGGGGGAGGAACCTACAATGAGCAGTTCTTC. As protein: CASSDIGGGTYNEQFF. The chain recombines TRBV27 with TRBJ2-1, with D perhaps TRBD2 (6 bases). V lost 5 bases to trimming and J lost 2 bases, with 16 bases between them. The CDR3 loop spans 16 amino acids. CDR1 MNHEY and CDR2 SMNVEV come from the germline V gene (reference sequence).

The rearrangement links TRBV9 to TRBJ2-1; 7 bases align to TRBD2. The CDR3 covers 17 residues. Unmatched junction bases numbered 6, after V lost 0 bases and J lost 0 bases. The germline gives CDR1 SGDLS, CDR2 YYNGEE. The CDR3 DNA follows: TGTGCCAGCAGCGTAGAGGTTCGCGGGAGCTCCTACAATGAGCAGTTCTTC. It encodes CASSVEVRGSSYNEQFF. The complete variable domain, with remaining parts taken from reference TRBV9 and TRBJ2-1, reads DSGVTQTPKHLITATGQRVTLRCSPRSGDLSVYWYQQSLDQGLQFLIQYYNGEERAKGNILERFSAQQFPDLHSELNLSSLELGDSALYFCASSVEVRGSSYNEQFFGPGTRLTVL.

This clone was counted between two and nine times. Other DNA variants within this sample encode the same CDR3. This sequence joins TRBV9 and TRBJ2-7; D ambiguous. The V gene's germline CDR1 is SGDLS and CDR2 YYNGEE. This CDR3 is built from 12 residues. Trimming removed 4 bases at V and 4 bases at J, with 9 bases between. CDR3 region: CASSPGTYEQYF. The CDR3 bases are TGTGCCAGCAGCCCCGGAACATACGAGCAGTACTTC. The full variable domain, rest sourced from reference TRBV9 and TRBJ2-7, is DSGVTQTPKHLITATGQRVTLRCSPRSGDLSVYWYQQSLDQGLQFLIQYYNGEERAKGNILERFSAQQFPDLHSELNLSSLELGDSALYFCASSPGTYEQYFGPGTRLTVT.

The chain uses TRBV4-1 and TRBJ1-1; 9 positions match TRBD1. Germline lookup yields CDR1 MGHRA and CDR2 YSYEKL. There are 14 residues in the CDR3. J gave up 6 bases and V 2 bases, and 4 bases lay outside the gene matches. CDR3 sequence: CASSQLQGAPEAFF. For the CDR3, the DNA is TGCGCCAGCAGCCAACTACAGGGGGCCCCTGAAGCTTTCTTT.

The CDR3 spells CATRPDSGSYEQYF. The CDR3, as DNA: TGTGCCACCCGACCGGACTCCGGCTCCTACGAGCAGTACTTC. The J gene is TRBJ2-7, the V gene TRBV15; maybe TRBD2 (5 bases). This CDR3 has 14 amino acids. Germline assignment: CDR1 LNHNV and CDR2 YYDKDF (reference sequence). V was cut by 8 bases and J by 0 bases, with 14 bases left in between. Full variable domain (rest looked up from reference TRBV15 and TRBJ2-7): DAMVIQNPRYQVTQFGKPVTLSCSQTLNHNVMYWYQQKSSQAPKLLFHYYDKDFNNEADTPDNFQSRRPNTSFCFLDIRSPGLGDTAMYLCATRPDSGSYEQYFGPGTRLTVT.

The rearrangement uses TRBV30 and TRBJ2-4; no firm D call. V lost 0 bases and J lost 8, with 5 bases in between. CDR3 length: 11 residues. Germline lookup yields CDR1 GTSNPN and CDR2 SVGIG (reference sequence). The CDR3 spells CAWSVTDIQYF. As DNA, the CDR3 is TGTGCCTGGAGTGTAACGGACATTCAGTACTTC.

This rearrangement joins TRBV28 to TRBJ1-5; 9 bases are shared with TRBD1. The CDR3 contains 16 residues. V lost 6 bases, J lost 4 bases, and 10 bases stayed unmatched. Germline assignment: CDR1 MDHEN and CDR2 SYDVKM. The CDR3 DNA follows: TGTGCCAGCAGCCGAGGTCCCGGGACAGGGAATCAGCCCCAGCATTTT. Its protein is CASSRGPGTGNQPQHF.

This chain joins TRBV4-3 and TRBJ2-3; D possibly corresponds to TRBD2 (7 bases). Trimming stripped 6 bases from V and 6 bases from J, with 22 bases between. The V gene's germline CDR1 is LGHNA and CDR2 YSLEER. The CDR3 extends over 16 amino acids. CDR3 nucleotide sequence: TGCGCCAGCAGTCCGCGCGGGGGCGGCGGTGAGGATACGCAGTATTTT. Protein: CASSPRGGGGEDTQYF.

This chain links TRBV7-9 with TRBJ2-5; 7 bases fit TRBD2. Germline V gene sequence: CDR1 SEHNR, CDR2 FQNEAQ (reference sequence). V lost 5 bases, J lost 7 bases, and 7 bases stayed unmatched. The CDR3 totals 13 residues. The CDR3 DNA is TGTGCCAGCAGCCCGGAGGGACTAAGGACCCAGTACTTC. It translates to CASSPEGLRTQYF. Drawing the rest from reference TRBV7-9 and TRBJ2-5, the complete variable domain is DTGVSQNPRHKITKRGQNVTFRCDPISEHNRLYWYRQTLGQGPEFLTYFQNEAQLEKSRLLSDRFSAERPKGSFSTLEIQRTEQGDSAMYLCASSPEGLRTQYFGPGTRLLVL.

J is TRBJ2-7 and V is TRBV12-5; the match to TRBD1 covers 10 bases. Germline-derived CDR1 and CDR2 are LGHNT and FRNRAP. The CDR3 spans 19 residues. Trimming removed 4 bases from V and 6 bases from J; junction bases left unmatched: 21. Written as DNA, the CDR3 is TGTGCTAGTGGTTCCTCCGGGACAGGGGACACCACCCCTATACTCGAGCAGTACTTC. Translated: CASGSSGTGDTTPILEQYF.

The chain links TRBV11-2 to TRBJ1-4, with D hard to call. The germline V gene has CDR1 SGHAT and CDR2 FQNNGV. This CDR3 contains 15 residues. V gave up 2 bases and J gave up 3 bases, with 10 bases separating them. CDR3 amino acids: CASSLLGNPNEKLFF. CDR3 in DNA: TGTGCCAGCAGCTTATTGGGAAACCCTAATGAAAAACTGTTTTTT.

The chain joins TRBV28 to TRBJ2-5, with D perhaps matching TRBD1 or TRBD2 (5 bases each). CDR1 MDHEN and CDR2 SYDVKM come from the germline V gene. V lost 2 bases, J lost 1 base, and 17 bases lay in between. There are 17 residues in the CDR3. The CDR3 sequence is CASSLVTVGRVQETQYF. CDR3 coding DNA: TGTGCCAGCAGTTTAGTAACGGTGGGACGAGTCCAAGAGACCCAGTACTTC.

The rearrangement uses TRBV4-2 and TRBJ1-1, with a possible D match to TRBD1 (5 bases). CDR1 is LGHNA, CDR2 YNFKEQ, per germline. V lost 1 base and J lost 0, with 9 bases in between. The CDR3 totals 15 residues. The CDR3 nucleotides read TGTGCCAGCAGCCAAGGTTTCAGGGTGAACACTGAAGCTTTCTTT. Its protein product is CASSQGFRVNTEAFF.